Below, 22 T cell receptor beta chains from the same sample are listed, as sequenced in a study of immune cell composition in non-small cell lung cancer. Produced via immunoSEQ multiplex PCR; TCRdb's table is partial and in-frame only. Among roughly 6,700 clones listed, around three quarters were seen once. Sequencing was done on a sample of lung tumor tissue. These receptors were collected from a human donor with non-small cell lung cancer.

The CDR3 DNA reads as TGTGCCAGCAGTTACTTACCGGGACAGGGCACCGGTGAGCAGTTCTTC. It yields the protein CASSYLPGQGTGEQFF. The V gene is TRBV6-6, the J gene TRBJ2-1; 9 bases agree with TRBD1. The CDR3 loop spans 16 amino acids. Germline CDR1 reads MNHNY; CDR2 reads SVGAGI (reference sequence). The ends lost 1 base at V and 9 bases at J; junction bases unmatched: 10.

This chain connects TRBV4-1 to TRBJ2-5; D perhaps matches TRBD1 (6 bases). Germline lookup yields CDR1 MGHRA and CDR2 YSYEKL. V was clipped by 4 bases and J by 5 bases, with 20 bases between them. The CDR3 is made up of 16 amino acids. The CDR3 loop reads CASSRTQGRGLETQYF. CDR3 bases: TGCGCCAGCAGCCGCACACAGGGTCGGGGTTTGGAGACCCAGTACTTC.

This chain links TRBV7-8 with TRBJ2-5; D is unclear. This CDR3 region has 13 residues. The germline CDR1 and CDR2 sequences are SGHVS and FQNEAQ. Trimming shortened V by 1 base and J by 4 bases, and 7 bases separated the two germline ends. CDR3 in amino acids: CASSLVHGETQYF. CDR3 DNA: TGTGCCAGCAGCTTAGTTCACGGAGAGACCCAGTACTTC.

The genes are TRBV4-1 and TRBJ2-7; 8 nucleotides match TRBD2. V lost 1 base, J lost 0 bases, and 5 bases stayed unmatched. This CDR3 is 16 amino acids long. Germline V CDR1 and CDR2: MGHRA, YSYEKL. The CDR3 bases are TGCGCCAGCAGCCAAGGAGCGGGAGTCCGCTCCTACGAGCAGTACTTC. This sequence encodes CASSQGAGVRSYEQYF.

The CDR3 loop reads CSVEPGNRGGYTF. The CDR3 nucleotides are TGCAGCGTTGAACCGGGAAATCGCGGAGGCTACACCTTC. The chain uses TRBV29-1 and TRBJ1-2; D gene uncertain. CDR3 length: 13 residues. Germline assignment: CDR1 SQVTM and CDR2 ANQGSEA. Trimming removed 2 bases at V and 8 bases at J, with 15 bases between.

The gene calls are TRBV7-2 and TRBJ2-5; D is perhaps TRBD1 (6 bases). With 5 bases removed from V and 1 base from J, the gap between germline ends came to 11 bases. Germline CDR1 SGHTA, CDR2 FQGNSA. The CDR3 length is 14 residues. The CDR3 DNA sequence: TGTGCCAGCAGCGGCAGGGGCGTCCAAGAGACCCAGTACTTC. Translation: CASSGRGVQETQYF.

The chain is built from TRBV11-3 and TRBJ2-7, with TRBD1 matching 10 bases. The CDR3 totals 16 residues. The V gene end was trimmed by 5 bases and the J gene end by 3 bases; junction bases not matched to a gene: 10. Germline lookup yields CDR1 SGHNT and CDR2 YENEEA. The CDR3 sequence is CASSGPGQGILYEQYF. The CDR3 DNA follows: TGTGCCAGCAGCGGACCGGGACAGGGGATACTCTACGAGCAGTACTTC.

The genes are TRBV6-1 and TRBJ2-3, with 7 positions matching TRBD1. This CDR3 contains 17 residues. Per the germline V gene, CDR1 is MNHNS and CDR2 is SASEGT. V shed 3 bases, J shed 6 bases, and the junction held 15 bases outside the gene matches. CDR3 sequence: CASSETGISLSVDTQYF. In DNA form, the CDR3 reads TGTGCCAGCAGTGAGACAGGGATCTCTCTCTCCGTCGATACGCAGTATTTT.

This clone was picked up a small number of times. Other DNA sequences in the sample encode the same CDR3. V is TRBV19 and J is TRBJ2-7; TRBD1 matches 9 bases. V dropped 4 bases and J dropped 5; count of bases not matched to a gene: 0. The germline V gene has CDR1 LNHDA and CDR2 SQIVND (reference sequence). This CDR3 spans 12 amino acids. This CDR3 is CASSRDRDEQYF. The CDR3 DNA reads as TGTGCCAGTAGTAGGGACAGGGACGAGCAGTACTTC.

V and J are TRBV29-1 and TRBJ1-1; D is possibly TRBD1 (6 bases). Per the germline V gene, CDR1 is SQVTM and CDR2 is ANQGSEA. CDR3 length: 12 amino acids. V lost 8 bases and J lost 6, with 16 bases in between. For the CDR3, the DNA is TGCAGCACACTTTCTGGGGGCTCTGAAGCTTTCTTT. Translating it yields CSTLSGGSEAFF.

The rearrangement uses TRBV6-1 and TRBJ2-6; D remains unclear. Germline values: CDR1 MNHNS, CDR2 SASEGT. There are 15 residues in the CDR3. V lost 10 bases, J lost 0 bases, and 13 bases lay in between. The CDR3: CATPIRVSGANVLTF. CDR3 nucleotides: TGTGCCACCCCAATCCGGGTCTCTGGGGCCAACGTCCTGACTTTC.

The chain combines TRBV5-1 with TRBJ2-2; no clear D. The V end lost 1 base, the J end lost 0 bases, and 10 bases lay between the germline ends. The CDR3 runs to 16 residues. The germline V gene encodes CDR1 SGHRS and CDR2 YFSETQ. The CDR3 DNA sequence: TGCGCCAGCAGCTTGCTCCCAGGTCCGAACACCGGGGAGCTGTTTTTT. Translated, it gives CASSLLPGPNTGELFF.

V and J are TRBV6-1 and TRBJ1-5; tentative D call: TRBD1 (6 bases). Trimming shortened V by 1 base and J by 0 bases, and 7 bases separated the two germline ends. The CDR3 length is 15 residues. Germline assignment: CDR1 MNHNS and CDR2 SASEGT. In nucleotides, the CDR3 is TGTGCCAGCAGTGAAGGGGGGCTTAGCAATCAGCCCCAGCATTTT. Translating gives CASSEGGLSNQPQHF.

V is TRBV7-9 and J is TRBJ1-5; D may be TRBD1 (6 bases). V was clipped by 5 bases and J by 5 bases, with 16 bases between them. Germline V gene data show CDR1 as SEHNR and CDR2 as FQNEAQ (reference sequence). The CDR3 contains 15 residues. DNA of the CDR3: TGTGCCAGCAGCGCGGGGGCGGCAGGGGATCAGCCCCAGCATTTT. Translation gives CASSAGAAGDQPQHF.

The chain links TRBV5-1 to TRBJ2-2; 7 bases fit TRBD1. V dropped 4 bases and J dropped 0; count of bases not matched to a gene: 9. The germline V gene encodes CDR1 SGHRS and CDR2 YFSETQ. The CDR3 covers 17 residues. CDR3 sequence: CASSLTPTGSNTGELFF. The CDR3 DNA reads as TGCGCCAGCAGCCTTACACCGACAGGGTCGAACACCGGGGAGCTGTTTTTT.

This chain links TRBV11-3 with TRBJ2-7; TRBD1 aligns across 8 bases. This CDR3 region has 15 residues. With 6 bases clipped from V and 5 bases from J, the junction kept 12 bases outside the gene matches. Germline V gives CDR1 SGHNT, CDR2 YENEEA. CDR3 amino acids: CASSHGQGWQDEQYF. As DNA, the CDR3 is TGTGCCAGCAGTCACGGACAGGGATGGCAGGACGAGCAGTACTTC.

The table lists this clone with a few counts. The chain has TRBV5-5 and TRBJ1-1; D not certain. Germline V CDR1 and CDR2: SGHKS, YYEKEE (reference sequence). V gave up 4 bases and J gave up 3 bases, with 10 bases separating them. The CDR3 is 13 residues long. CDR3 nucleotide sequence: TGTGCCAGCAGCGGTCCCGGTTACACTGAAGCTTTCTTT. Encoded protein: CASSGPGYTEAFF.

The chain recombines TRBV6-1 with TRBJ1-1; no definite D call. The V gene's germline CDR1 is MNHNS and CDR2 SASEGT. V gave up 3 bases and J gave up 4 bases, with 12 bases separating them. The CDR3 extends over 14 amino acids. DNA for the CDR3: TGTGCCAGCAGTGAGCGTCCGGGGTTCACTGAAGCTTTCTTT. This translates into CASSERPGFTEAFF.

The chain links TRBV6-5 to TRBJ1-2; 7 nucleotides align to TRBD1. This CDR3 has 15 amino acids. Germline V gives CDR1 MNHEY, CDR2 SVGAGI. After removal of 5 bases from V and 4 bases from J, the junction contained 10 bases not matched to a gene. This chain's CDR3 is CASSPGLGTAYGYTF. CDR3 DNA sequence: TGTGCCAGCAGTCCCGGGTTAGGGACAGCCTATGGCTACACCTTC.

This clone was detected once. The CDR3 is CASSLAYRVMGMDEQYF. DNA for the CDR3: TGTGCCAGCAGCTTGGCTTACAGGGTTATGGGCATGGACGAGCAGTACTTC. The chain recombines TRBV5-6 with TRBJ2-7; the D gene is possibly TRBD1 (6 bases). CDR1 and CDR2 from the germline V gene are SGHDT and YYEEEE. Trimming left V 0 bases short and J 5 bases short, with 21 bases between. The CDR3 covers 17 residues.

The chain combines TRBV14 with TRBJ2-3, with 8 bases lining up with TRBD1. Trimming at V came to 3 bases and at J to 0 bases, leaving 2 bases not matched to a gene. The CDR3 consists of 15 residues. The germline V gene has CDR1 SGHDN and CDR2 FVKESK. CDR3 DNA: TGTGCCAGCAGCCACCGGGACAGGAGCACAGATACGCAGTATTTT. This encodes CASSHRDRSTDTQYF.

This clone appeared a few times. This chain uses TRBV5-1 with TRBJ2-7, with D possibly being TRBD1 (6 bases). The CDR3 is 14 amino acids. V was pared by 0 bases and J by 4 bases, with 11 bases between. Germline CDR1 reads SGHRS; CDR2 reads YFSETQ. The CDR3: CASSLAVGQYEQYF. CDR3 nucleotide sequence: TGCGCCAGCAGCTTGGCCGTTGGACAGTACGAGCAGTACTTC.